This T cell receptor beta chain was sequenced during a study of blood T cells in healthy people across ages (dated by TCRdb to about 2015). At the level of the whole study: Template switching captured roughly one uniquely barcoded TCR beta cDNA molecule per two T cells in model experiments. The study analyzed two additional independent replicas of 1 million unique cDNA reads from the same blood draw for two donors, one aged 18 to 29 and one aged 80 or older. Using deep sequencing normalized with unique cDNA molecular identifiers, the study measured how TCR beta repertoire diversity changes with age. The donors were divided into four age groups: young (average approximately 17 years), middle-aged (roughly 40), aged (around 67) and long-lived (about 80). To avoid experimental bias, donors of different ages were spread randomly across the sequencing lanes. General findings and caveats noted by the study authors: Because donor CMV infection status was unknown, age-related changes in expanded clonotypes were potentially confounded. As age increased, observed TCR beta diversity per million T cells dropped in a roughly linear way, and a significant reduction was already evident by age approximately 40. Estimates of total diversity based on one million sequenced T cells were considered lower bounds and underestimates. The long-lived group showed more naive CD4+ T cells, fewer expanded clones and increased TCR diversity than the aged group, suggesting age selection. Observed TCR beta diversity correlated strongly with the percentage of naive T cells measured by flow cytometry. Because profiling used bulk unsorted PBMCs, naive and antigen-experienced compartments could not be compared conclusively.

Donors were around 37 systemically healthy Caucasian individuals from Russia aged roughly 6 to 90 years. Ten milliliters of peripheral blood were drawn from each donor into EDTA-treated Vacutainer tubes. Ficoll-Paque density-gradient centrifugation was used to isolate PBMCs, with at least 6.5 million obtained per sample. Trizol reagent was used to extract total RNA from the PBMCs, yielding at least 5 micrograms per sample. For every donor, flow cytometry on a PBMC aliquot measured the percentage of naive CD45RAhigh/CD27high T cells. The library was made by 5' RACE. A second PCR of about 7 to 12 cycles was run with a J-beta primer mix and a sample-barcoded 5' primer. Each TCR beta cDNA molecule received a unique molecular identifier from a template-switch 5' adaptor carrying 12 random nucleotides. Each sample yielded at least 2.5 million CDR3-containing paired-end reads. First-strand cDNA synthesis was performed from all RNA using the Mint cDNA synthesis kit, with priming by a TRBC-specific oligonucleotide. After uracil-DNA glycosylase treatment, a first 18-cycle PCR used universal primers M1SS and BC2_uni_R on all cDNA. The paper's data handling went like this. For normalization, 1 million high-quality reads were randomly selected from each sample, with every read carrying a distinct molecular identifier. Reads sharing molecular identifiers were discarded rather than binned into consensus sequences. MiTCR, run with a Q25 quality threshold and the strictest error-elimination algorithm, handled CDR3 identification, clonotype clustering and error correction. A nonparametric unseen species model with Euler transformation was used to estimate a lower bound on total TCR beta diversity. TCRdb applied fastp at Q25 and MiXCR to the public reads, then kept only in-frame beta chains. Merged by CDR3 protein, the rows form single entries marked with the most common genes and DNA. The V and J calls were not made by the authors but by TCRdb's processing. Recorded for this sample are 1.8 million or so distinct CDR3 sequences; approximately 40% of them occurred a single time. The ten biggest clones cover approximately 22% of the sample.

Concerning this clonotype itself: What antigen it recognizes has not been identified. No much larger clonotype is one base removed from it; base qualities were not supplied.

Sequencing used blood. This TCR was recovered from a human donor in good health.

The nucleotide sequence is given as TGTGCCAGCAGTCCACCTTGGAGGGAGACCCAGTACTTC. The encoded protein is CASSPPWRETQYF. This sequence uses TRBV28 and TRBJ2-5; a tentative D match to TRBD2 spans 5 bases. The germline V gene sets CDR1 to MDHEN and CDR2 to SYDVKM. The CDR3, cysteine through phenylalanine, is 13 amino acids long. Only the CDR3 DNA is retained, 39 bases long and in frame from the first base. V gives up 5 bases and J gives up 5 bases, and the segment between their germline ends measures 12 bases. With the rest looked up from the reference TRBV28 and TRBJ2-5 genes rather than sequenced, the full variable domain is DVKVTQSSRYLVKRTGEKVFLECVQDMDHENMFWYRQDPGLGLRLIYFSYDVKMKEKGDIPEGYSVSREKKERFSLILESASTNQTSMYLCASSPPWRETQYFGPGTRLLVL.